This T cell receptor (beta chain) was identified in a study of PD-1 blockade in classical Hodgkin lymphoma. Study results and limitations: Whoever responded completely had baseline diversity much like that seen in newly diagnosed patients. It was reported that newly diagnosed patients had less baseline TCR diversity than healthy donors. Diversity in CD4+ TCRs, unlike that measured in CD8+ TCRs, had risen significantly by C4D1.

Documented time point: cycle 4 day 1 (C4D1), after six to seven weeks of nivolumab. The patients all showed relapse after autologous stem cell transplantation, while their brentuximab vedotin exposure varied. Data came from immunoSEQ multiplex PCR; TCRdb stores just in-frame clones and leaves some out. There are fewer than 100,000 clones in the sample; approximately 94% occur only once, and 1.5% to 2.5% lies in the top ten. As concerns this clone: Its antigen is unidentified.

This CDR3 is built from 21 residues. Germline lookup yields CDR1 LGHNT and CDR2 FRNRAP. Trimming at V came to 3 bases and at J to 4 bases, leaving 27 bases not matched to a gene. This sequence was found in a human donor with classical Hodgkin lymphoma. The chain combines TRBV12-5 with TRBJ2-7; 7 bases are shared with TRBD1. The sample was peripheral blood mononuclear cells (PBMCs), taken before the fourth cycle of nivolumab. CDR3 DNA sequence: TGTGCTAGTGGTTTTAACCGATCTAATGGACAGGTCAGCCACATTAGGTACGAGCAGTACTTC. Translation: CASGFNRSNGQVSHIRYEQYF.